This T cell receptor beta chain was captured by sequencing in a study of control samples from healthy donors and cancer patients. TCRdb's table, derived via immunoSEQ multiplex PCR, lists solely in-frame clones and lacks some. The sample has about 110,000 clones; roughly 88% are singletons. Trimming took 1 base from V and 6 from J, leaving 13 bases between them. Germline V gene data show CDR1 as SGHTA and CDR2 as FQGNSA. The CDR3 length is 15 residues. Material for sequencing was PBMCs. The receptor was isolated from a woman aged 60 to 75 with lung cancer. V and J are TRBV7-2 and TRBJ2-1; D is undetermined. DNA of the CDR3: TGTGCCAGCAGCTTAGGAACAGTCAGTTTCAATGAGCAGTTCTTC. Its translation: CASSLGTVSFNEQFF. Based on the CDR3 plus reference TRBV7-2 and TRBJ2-1, the full variable domain is GAGVSQSPSNKVTEKGKDVELRCDPISGHTALYWYRQSLGQGLEFLIYFQGNSAPDKSGLPSDRFSAERTGGSVSTLTIQRTQQEDSAVYLCASSLGTVSFNEQFFGPGTRLTVL.